What follows is one T cell receptor beta chain and its context. This specimen comes from a study of blood T cell repertoires in COVID-19. For the study at large: Sites in the United States, Italy and Spain provided acute and convalescent COVID-19 samples. Sources were T cells, B-cell-depleted T cells, or PBMCs; the material itself was cDNA or gDNA.

In the study's own analysis: How many nucleated cells were present was estimated from reference gene primer amplification. The protocol was immunoSEQ multiplex PCR, while the TCRdb copy is restricted to in-frame clones and leaves out a portion. That table gives V, J and clone size, and the DNA gave D and trimming. The data show over 120,000 clones, around 87% seen once. The germline gives CDR1 MNHEY, CDR2 SVGAGI. V was pared by 0 bases and J by 4 bases, with 4 bases of the junction left unmatched. There are 15 residues in the CDR3. Sequenced: peripheral blood. The sequence was collected from a man aged 45-60 years who had recovered from COVID-19. V gene TRBV6-5 combines with J gene TRBJ2-5, with 8 bases that match TRBD2. CDR3 sequence: CASSYSKRGTETQYF. CDR3 coding DNA: TGTGCCAGCAGTTACTCGAAGCGGGGGACAGAGACCCAGTACTTC.